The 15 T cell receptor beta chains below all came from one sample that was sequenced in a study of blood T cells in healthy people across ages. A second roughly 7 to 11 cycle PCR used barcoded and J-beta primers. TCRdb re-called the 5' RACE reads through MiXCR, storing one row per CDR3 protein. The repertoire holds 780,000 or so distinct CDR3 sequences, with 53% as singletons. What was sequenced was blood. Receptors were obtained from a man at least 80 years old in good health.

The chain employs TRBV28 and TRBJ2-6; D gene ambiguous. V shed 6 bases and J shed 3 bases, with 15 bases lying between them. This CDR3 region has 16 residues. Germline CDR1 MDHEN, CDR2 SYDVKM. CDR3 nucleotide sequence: TGTGCCAGCAGATCCGGCTCCGGCCGTGGGGCCAACGTCCTGACTTTC. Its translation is CASRSGSGRGANVLTF.

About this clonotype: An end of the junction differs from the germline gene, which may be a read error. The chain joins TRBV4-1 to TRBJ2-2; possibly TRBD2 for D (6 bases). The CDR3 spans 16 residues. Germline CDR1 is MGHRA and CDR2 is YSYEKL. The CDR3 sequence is CASSQGDSGFTGELFF. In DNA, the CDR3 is TGCGCTAGCAGCCAAGGAGATAGCGGCTTCACCGGGGAGCTGTTTTTT.

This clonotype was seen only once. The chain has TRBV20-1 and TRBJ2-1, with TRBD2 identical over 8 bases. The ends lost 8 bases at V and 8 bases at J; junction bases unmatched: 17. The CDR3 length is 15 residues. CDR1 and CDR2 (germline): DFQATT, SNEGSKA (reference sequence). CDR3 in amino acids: CSPDTGISGSYEQFF. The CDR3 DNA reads TGCAGTCCTGACACCGGGATCAGCGGGAGCTATGAGCAGTTCTTC.

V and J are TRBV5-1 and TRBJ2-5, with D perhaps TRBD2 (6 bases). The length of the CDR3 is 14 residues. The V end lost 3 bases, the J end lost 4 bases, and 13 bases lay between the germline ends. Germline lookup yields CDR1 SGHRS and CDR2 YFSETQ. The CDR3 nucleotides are TGCGCCAGCAGCTATAGCGGTGCTCGAGAGACCCAGTACTTC. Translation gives CASSYSGARETQYF.

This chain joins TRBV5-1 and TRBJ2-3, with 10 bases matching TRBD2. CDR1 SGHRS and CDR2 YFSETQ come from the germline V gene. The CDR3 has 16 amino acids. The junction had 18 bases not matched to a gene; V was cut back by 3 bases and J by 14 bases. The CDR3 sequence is CASSSPGTSVCRYAYF. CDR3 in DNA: TGCGCCAGCAGCTCCCCCGGGACTAGCGTGTGCAGATACGCGTATTTT. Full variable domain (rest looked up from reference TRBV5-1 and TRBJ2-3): KAGVTQTPRYLIKTRGQQVTLSCSPISGHRSVSWYQQTPGQGLQFLFEYFSETQRNKGNFPGRFSGRQFSNSRSEMNVSTLELGDSALYLCASSSPGTSVCRYAYFGPGTRLTVL.

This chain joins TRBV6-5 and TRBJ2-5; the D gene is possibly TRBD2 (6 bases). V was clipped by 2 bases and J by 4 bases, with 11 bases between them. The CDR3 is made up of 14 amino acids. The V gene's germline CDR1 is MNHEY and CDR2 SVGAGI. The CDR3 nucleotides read TGTGCCAGCAGTTACCCGACCGGGGGAGAGACCCAGTACTTC. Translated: CASSYPTGGETQYF.

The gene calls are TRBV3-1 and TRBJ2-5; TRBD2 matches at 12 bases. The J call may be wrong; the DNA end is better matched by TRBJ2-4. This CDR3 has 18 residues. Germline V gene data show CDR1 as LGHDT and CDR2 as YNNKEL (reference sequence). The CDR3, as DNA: TGTGCCAGCAGCCCAAAGACTAGCGGGAGCCTTGGGAAAGACATTCAGTACTTC. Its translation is CASSPKTSGSLGKDIQYF.

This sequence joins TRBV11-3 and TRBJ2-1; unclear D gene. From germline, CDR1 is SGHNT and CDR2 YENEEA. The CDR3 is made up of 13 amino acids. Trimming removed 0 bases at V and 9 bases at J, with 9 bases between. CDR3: CASSLDLGGEQFF. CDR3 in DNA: TGTGCCAGCAGCTTAGATCTAGGCGGTGAGCAGTTCTTC.

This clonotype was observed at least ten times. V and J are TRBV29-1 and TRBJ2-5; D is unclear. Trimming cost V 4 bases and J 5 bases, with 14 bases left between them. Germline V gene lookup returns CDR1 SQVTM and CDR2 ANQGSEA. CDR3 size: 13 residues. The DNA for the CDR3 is TGCAGCGTTGTCGGTTGGGGAACGGAGACCCAGTACTTC. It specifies CSVVGWGTETQYF.

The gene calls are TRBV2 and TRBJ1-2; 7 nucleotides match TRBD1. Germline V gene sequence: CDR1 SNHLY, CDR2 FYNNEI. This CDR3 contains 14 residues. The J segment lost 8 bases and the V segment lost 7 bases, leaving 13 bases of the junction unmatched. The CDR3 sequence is CASIRDSIPEGYTF. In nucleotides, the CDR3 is TGTGCCAGCATCCGGGACAGCATACCCGAAGGCTACACCTTC.

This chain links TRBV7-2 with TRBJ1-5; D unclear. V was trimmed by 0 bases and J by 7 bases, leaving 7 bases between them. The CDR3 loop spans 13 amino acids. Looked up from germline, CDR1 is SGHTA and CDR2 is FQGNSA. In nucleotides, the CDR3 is TGTGCCAGCAGCTTAGCAGGGCGACAGCCCCAGCATTTT. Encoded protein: CASSLAGRQPQHF.

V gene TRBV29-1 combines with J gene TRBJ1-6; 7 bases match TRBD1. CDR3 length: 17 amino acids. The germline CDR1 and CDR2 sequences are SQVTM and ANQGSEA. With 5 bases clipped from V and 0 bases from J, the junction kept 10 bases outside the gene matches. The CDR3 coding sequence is TGCAGCGTTTTGACAGGGATAGTTAGCTCCTATAATTCACCCCTCCACTTT. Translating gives CSVLTGIVSSYNSPLHF.

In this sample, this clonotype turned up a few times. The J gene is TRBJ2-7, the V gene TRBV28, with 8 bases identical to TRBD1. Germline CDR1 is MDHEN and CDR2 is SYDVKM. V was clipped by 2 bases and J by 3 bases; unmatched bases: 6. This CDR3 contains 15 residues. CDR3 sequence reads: CASSLRQGAVYEQYF. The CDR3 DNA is TGTGCCAGCAGTTTACGGCAGGGGGCCGTCTACGAGCAGTACTTC.

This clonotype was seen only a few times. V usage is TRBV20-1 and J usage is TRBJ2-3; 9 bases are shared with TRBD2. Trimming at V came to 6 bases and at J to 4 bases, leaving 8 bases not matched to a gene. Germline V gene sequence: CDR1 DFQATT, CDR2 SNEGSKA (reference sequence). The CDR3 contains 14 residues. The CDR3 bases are TGCAGTGCGGTCGGCCTAGCGGGACCAGATACGCAGTATTTT. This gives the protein CSAVGLAGPDTQYF.

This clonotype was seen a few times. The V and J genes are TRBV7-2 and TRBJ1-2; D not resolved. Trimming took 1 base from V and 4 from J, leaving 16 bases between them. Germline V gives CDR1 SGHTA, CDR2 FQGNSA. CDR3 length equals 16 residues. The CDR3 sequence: CASSLERALNFYGYTF. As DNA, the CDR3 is TGTGCCAGCAGCTTAGAACGGGCACTGAATTTCTATGGCTACACCTTC.